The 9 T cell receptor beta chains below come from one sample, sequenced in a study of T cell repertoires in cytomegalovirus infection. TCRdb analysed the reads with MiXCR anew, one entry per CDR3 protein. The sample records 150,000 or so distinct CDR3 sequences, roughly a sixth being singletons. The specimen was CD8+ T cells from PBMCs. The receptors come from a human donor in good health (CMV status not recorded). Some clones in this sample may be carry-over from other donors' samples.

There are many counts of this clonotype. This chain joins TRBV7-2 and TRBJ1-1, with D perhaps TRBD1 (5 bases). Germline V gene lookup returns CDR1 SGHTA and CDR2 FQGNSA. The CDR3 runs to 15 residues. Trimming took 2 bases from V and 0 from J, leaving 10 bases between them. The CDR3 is CASSLWGNLNTEAFF. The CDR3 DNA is TGTGCCAGCAGCTTATGGGGGAATTTGAACACTGAAGCTTTCTTT.

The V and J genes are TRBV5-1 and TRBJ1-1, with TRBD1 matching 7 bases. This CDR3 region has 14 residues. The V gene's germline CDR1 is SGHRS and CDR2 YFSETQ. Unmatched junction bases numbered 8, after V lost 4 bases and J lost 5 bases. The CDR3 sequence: CASSTVTGRTEAFF. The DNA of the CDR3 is TGCGCCAGCAGCACGGTGACAGGGAGGACTGAAGCTTTCTTT.

The CDR3 is CASSLGAGEAYEQYF. For the CDR3, the DNA is TGTGCCAGCAGCTTAGGAGCGGGAGAGGCCTACGAGCAGTACTTC. The chain uses TRBV7-3 and TRBJ2-7; 8 bases line up with TRBD2. After removal of 2 bases from V and 2 bases from J, the junction contained 5 bases not matched to a gene. The germline gives CDR1 SGHTA, CDR2 FQGTGA. CDR3 length equals 15 residues.

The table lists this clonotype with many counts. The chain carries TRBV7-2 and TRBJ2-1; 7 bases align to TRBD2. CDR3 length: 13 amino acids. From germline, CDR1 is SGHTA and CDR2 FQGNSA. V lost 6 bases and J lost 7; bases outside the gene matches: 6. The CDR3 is CASSSSGGNEQFF. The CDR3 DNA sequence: TGTGCCAGCAGTTCCTCGGGAGGTAATGAGCAGTTCTTC. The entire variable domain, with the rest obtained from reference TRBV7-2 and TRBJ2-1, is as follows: GAGVSQSPSNKVTEKGKDVELRCDPISGHTALYWYRQSLGQGLEFLIYFQGNSAPDKSGLPSDRFSAERTGGSVSTLTIQRTQQEDSAVYLCASSSSGGNEQFFGPGTRLTVL.

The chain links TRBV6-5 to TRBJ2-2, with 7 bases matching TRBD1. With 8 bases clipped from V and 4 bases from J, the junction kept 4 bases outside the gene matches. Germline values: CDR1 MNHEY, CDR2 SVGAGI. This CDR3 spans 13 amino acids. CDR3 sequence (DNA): TGTGCCAGCTCTAGGGGGCCCACCGGGGAGCTGTTTTTT. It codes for CASSRGPTGELFF.

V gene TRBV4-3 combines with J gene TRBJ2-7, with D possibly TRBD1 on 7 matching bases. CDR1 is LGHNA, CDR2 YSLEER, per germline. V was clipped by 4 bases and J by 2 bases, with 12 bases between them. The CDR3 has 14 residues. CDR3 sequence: CASSLRDRAYEQYF. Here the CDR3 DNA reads TGCGCCAGCAGCCTGCGGGACAGAGCCTACGAGCAGTACTTC.

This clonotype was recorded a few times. CDR3 nucleotide sequence: TGTGCCAGCAGCTTAGTATCTCGCGAAGCTTTCTTT. This translates into CASSLVSREAFF. V gene TRBV7-2 combines with J gene TRBJ1-1; no clear D gene. Trimming took off 1 base at V and 8 bases at J, with 8 bases between the two ends. Germline V lookup: CDR1 SGHTA, CDR2 FQGNSA. The CDR3 contains 12 residues.

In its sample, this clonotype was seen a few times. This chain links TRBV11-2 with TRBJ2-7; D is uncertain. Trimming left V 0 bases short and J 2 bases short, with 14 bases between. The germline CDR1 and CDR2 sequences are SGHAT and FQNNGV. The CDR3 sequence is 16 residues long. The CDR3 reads CASSLEYSGLTYEQYF. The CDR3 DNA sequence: TGTGCCAGCAGCTTAGAGTACTCGGGTCTTACCTACGAGCAGTACTTC. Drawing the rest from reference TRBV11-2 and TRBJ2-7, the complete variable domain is EAGVAQSPRYKIIEKRQSVAFWCNPISGHATLYWYQQILGQGPKLLIQFQNNGVVDDSQLPKDRFSAERLKGVDSTLKIQPAKLEDSAVYLCASSLEYSGLTYEQYFGPGTRLTVT.

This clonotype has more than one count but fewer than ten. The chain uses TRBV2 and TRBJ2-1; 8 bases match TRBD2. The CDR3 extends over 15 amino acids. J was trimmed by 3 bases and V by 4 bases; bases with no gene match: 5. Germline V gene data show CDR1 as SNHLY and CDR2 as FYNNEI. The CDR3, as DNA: TGTGCCAGCAGTGGCGGGGGGCAGGTCTACAATGAGCAGTTCTTC. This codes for CASSGGGQVYNEQFF.